The 20 T cell receptor beta chains presented below share a single source sample, sequenced in a study of cytomegalovirus exposure and HLA in healthy donors. Primers included in the PCR were 60 Vbeta and 13 Jbeta primers. This table comes from immunoSEQ multiplex PCR, and its TCRdb copy is limited to in-frame clones, with some not included. The table lists 200,000 or so clones, around 79% of them singletons. The sequenced sample consisted of PBMCs. The receptors come from a male donor in good health and CMV-seropositive.

This chain links TRBV7-9 with TRBJ1-4; D gene uncertain. V shed 2 bases and J shed 5 bases, with 9 bases lying between them. The CDR3 runs to 14 residues. The germline V gene has CDR1 SEHNR and CDR2 FQNEAQ (reference sequence). The CDR3 loop is CASSLTGGNEKLFF. CDR3 sequence (DNA): TGTGCCAGCAGCTTAACGGGAGGAAATGAAAAACTGTTTTTT.

V usage is TRBV4-1 and J usage is TRBJ1-1; TRBD1 aligns across 7 bases. The CDR3 consists of 15 residues. CDR1 and CDR2 (germline): MGHRA, YSYEKL. Germline trimming cut 3 bases from V and 3 bases from J; bases unmatched to any gene: 7. In DNA, the CDR3 is TGCGCCAGCAGCCAGACGACAGGGTGGGACACTGAAGCTTTCTTT. Residues: CASSQTTGWDTEAFF.

This chain uses TRBV5-8 with TRBJ1-3; the D gene is possibly TRBD1 (6 bases). Germline CDR1 is SGHTS and CDR2 is YDEGEE. This CDR3 is 16 amino acids long. V was clipped by 3 bases and J by 0 bases, with 13 bases between them. Here the CDR3 DNA reads TGTGCCAGCAGCTATCATATGGACAGCTCTGGAAACACCATATATTTT. Translation: CASSYHMDSSGNTIYF.

The chain combines TRBV18 with TRBJ2-3; possibly TRBD1 for D (6 bases). Per germline, CDR1 KGHSH and CDR2 LQKENI. The CDR3 spans 15 residues. V dropped 6 bases and J dropped 6 bases, with 19 bases sitting between them. Here the CDR3 reads CASSGEWLRGDTQYF. The CDR3 DNA reads as TGTGCCAGCTCGGGCGAATGGCTGAGGGGGGATACGCAGTATTTT.

The chain combines TRBV7-9 with TRBJ2-2; no clear D. V dropped 5 bases and J dropped 5 bases, with 9 bases sitting between them. Per germline, CDR1 SEHNR and CDR2 FQNEAQ (reference sequence). The CDR3 runs 13 residues. The CDR3 here is CASSRKATGELFF. Here the CDR3 DNA reads TGTGCCAGCAGCCGAAAAGCTACCGGGGAGCTGTTTTTT.

This chain links TRBV4-3 with TRBJ2-3, with TRBD1 matching 7 bases. The CDR3 covers 17 residues. J was trimmed by 1 base and V by 5 bases; bases with no gene match: 12. The germline V gene has CDR1 LGHNA and CDR2 YSLEER. CDR3: CASSENGRGLGTDTQYF. The CDR3 nucleotides are TGCGCCAGCAGCGAAAATGGAAGGGGGCTAGGCACAGATACGCAGTATTTT.

The chain has TRBV6-6 and TRBJ2-5; possibly TRBD2 for D (6 bases). Trimming removed 0 bases at V and 1 base at J, with 6 bases between. CDR1 MNHNY and CDR2 SVGAGI come from the germline V gene (reference sequence). The CDR3 runs 14 residues. CDR3 amino acids: CASSYSSGQETQYF. DNA of the CDR3: TGTGCCAGCAGTTACTCTAGCGGCCAAGAGACCCAGTACTTC.

The chain joins TRBV28 to TRBJ2-3; 8 positions match TRBD1. V shed 7 bases and J 2 bases; nucleotides not matched to a gene: 5. The germline V gene has CDR1 MDHEN and CDR2 SYDVKM. This CDR3 has 14 amino acids. The CDR3 DNA reads TGTGCCAGCATGTCAGGGGGCGACACAGATACGCAGTATTTT. As protein: CASMSGGDTDTQYF.

The chain couples TRBV15 to TRBJ2-7; 9 positions agree with TRBD1. After removal of 1 base from V and 3 bases from J, the junction contained 4 bases not matched to a gene. Germline V gene lookup returns CDR1 LNHNV and CDR2 YYDKDF (reference sequence). The CDR3 spans 15 residues. CDR3: CATSRGTGVGYEQYF. DNA for the CDR3: TGTGCCACCAGCAGAGGGACAGGGGTAGGCTACGAGCAGTACTTC.

The rearrangement joins TRBV7-2 to TRBJ1-1; D remains unclear. The CDR3 covers 15 residues. Germline CDR1 SGHTA, CDR2 FQGNSA. V was clipped by 5 bases and J by 0 bases, with 13 bases between them. The CDR3 here is CASSPSARLNTEAFF. Here the CDR3 DNA reads TGTGCCAGCAGCCCCTCGGCGCGGCTGAACACTGAAGCTTTCTTT.

The chain uses TRBV4-1 and TRBJ2-2, with 11 bases that match TRBD2. CDR1 is MGHRA and CDR2 is YSYEKL in the germline V gene. The J segment lost 1 base and the V segment lost 5 bases, leaving 0 bases of the junction unmatched. CDR3 length equals 15 residues. CDR3 sequence reads: CASSTSGRNTGELFF. CDR3 sequence (DNA): TGCGCCAGCAGCACTAGCGGGAGGAACACCGGGGAGCTGTTTTTT.

The gene calls are TRBV11-3 and TRBJ2-3, with 12 bases fitting TRBD2. Germline CDR1 is SGHNT and CDR2 is YENEEA. CDR3 length equals 17 residues. Unmatched junction bases numbered 6, after V lost 2 bases and J lost 3 bases. Here the CDR3 reads CASSLRSSGRATDTQYF. CDR3 sequence (DNA): TGTGCCAGCAGCTTACGCTCTAGCGGGAGGGCTACAGATACGCAGTATTTT.

The rearrangement joins TRBV29-1 to TRBJ2-7; 11 bases fit TRBD1. V shed 3 bases and J 6 bases; nucleotides not matched to a gene: 4. The CDR3 is 13 amino acids. CDR1 is SQVTM and CDR2 is ANQGSEA in the germline V gene. The CDR3 coding sequence is TGCAGCGTTGAGGGACAGGGGGATCTCGAGCAGTACTTC. Protein: CSVEGQGDLEQYF.

V usage is TRBV7-3 and J usage is TRBJ2-2, with TRBD1 matching over 7 bases. CDR3 length: 15 residues. Trimming cost V 4 bases and J 1 base; bases outside gene matches: 3. From germline, CDR1 is SGHTA and CDR2 FQGTGA. In nucleotides, the CDR3 is TGTGCCAGCAGCTCCGGACAGGTGAACACCGGGGAGCTGTTTTTT. Encoded protein: CASSSGQVNTGELFF.

The table lists this clone with a few counts. The chain is built from TRBV15 and TRBJ2-7, with D possibly matching TRBD2 (6 bases). The CDR3 runs to 15 residues. CDR1 LNHNV and CDR2 YYDKDF come from the germline V gene (reference sequence). The V end was cut by 11 bases, the J end by 3 bases, with 23 bases between. DNA for the CDR3: TGTGCCGCCTCCGGAGGGCTTCTGACGAGCTACGAGCAGTACTTC. Amino acids: CAASGGLLTSYEQYF.

The chain is built from TRBV7-3 and TRBJ2-5, with 7 bases aligning to TRBD2. Losses at the gene ends were 5 bases for V and 4 bases for J; bases not matched to a gene: 13. The CDR3 loop spans 16 amino acids. Germline V CDR1 and CDR2: SGHTA, FQGTGA. CDR3 DNA sequence: TGTGCCAGCAGCCCACGCGGGGGACCATTGGGAGAGACCCAGTACTTC. This sequence encodes CASSPRGGPLGETQYF.

The V and J genes are TRBV18 and TRBJ1-5; TRBD1 matches at 8 bases. With 2 bases clipped from V and 1 base from J, the junction kept 1 base outside the gene matches. CDR1 and CDR2 (germline): KGHSH, LQKENI. This CDR3 has 15 residues. The CDR3 DNA follows: TGTGCCAGCTCACCAGACAGGGGAAGCAATCAGCCCCAGCATTTT. Translated: CASSPDRGSNQPQHF.

This chain uses TRBV28 with TRBJ2-3; weak D call: TRBD2 (5 bases). The V gene lost 2 bases and the J gene lost 2 bases, with 8 bases spanning the gap. Germline-derived CDR1 and CDR2 are MDHEN and SYDVKM. The CDR3 is 14 residues long. The CDR3 sequence: CASSLPSPTDTQYF. The CDR3 nucleotides are TGTGCCAGCAGTTTACCTAGCCCCACAGATACGCAGTATTTT.

The CDR3 DNA reads TGTGCCACCTTCCGGGGACAGGGGATCCCGAGGCAGTACTTC. It yields the protein CATFRGQGIPRQYF. The rearrangement joins TRBV2 to TRBJ2-7; 10 bases are a match to TRBD1. The CDR3 contains 14 residues. The junction had 15 bases not matched to a gene; V was cut back by 10 bases and J by 9 bases. Germline V gene lookup returns CDR1 SNHLY and CDR2 FYNNEI.

The rearrangement links TRBV6-5 to TRBJ2-3, with D tentatively TRBD2 (6 bases). From germline, CDR1 is MNHEY and CDR2 SVGAGI. The CDR3 covers 15 residues. V lost 5 bases and J 2 bases, leaving 14 bases between the germline ends. The CDR3 region has the DNA TGTGCCAGCAGTCTGCTTAGCGGCAACACAGATACGCAGTATTTT. Translation gives CASSLLSGNTDTQYF.